Listed below are T cell receptor beta chains from one sample, sequenced in a study of blood T cell repertoires in COVID-19. The data were produced by immunoSEQ multiplex PCR, yet TCRdb's version contains in-frame clones alone and is incomplete. The profile shows roughly 15,000 clones, about 90% of them singletons. The specimen sequenced was peripheral blood. These receptors all stem from a man in his fifties with active COVID-19. Both conserved end residues are part of each CDR3. D genes are given only for firm matches. For some rows the clone size is stated as once, few or many, or as a class when expanded; others skip it.

TRBD2 | TRBJ2-3 | . | TRBV19 | TGTGCCAGTAGTAGGGAGGGCCGAGATACGCAGTATTTT | CASSREGRDTQYF
TRBD2 | TRBJ2-7 | . | TRBV6-1 | TGTGCCAGCAGTGACGACCTGGGACTAGCGGGGGGTTTCTACGAGCAGTACTTC | CASSDDLGLAGGFYEQYF
. | TRBJ1-2 | once | TRBV6-6 | TGTGCCAGCAGTCAGTCCAGGGACTATGGCTACACCTTC | CASSQSRDYGYTF
. | TRBJ2-7 | . | TRBV6-1 | TGTGCCAGCAGTGAACAGACAGAAAACTACGAGCAGTACTTC | CASSEQTENYEQYF
TRBD2 | TRBJ2-4 | once | TRBV30 | TGTGCCTGGAGTGGGGAGGGACTCGGCAAAAACATTCAGTACTTC | CAWSGEGLGKNIQYF
TRBD2 | TRBJ2-1 | once | TRBV7-9 | TGTGCCAGCCAAGCGGGAATTAGCGATGAGCAGTTCTTC | CASQAGISDEQFF
. | TRBJ1-1 | . | TRBV3-1/TRBV3-2 | TGTGCCAGCAGCCAAGATGAGGGCAGTTCCATGAACACTGAAGCTTTCTTT | CASSQDEGSSMNTEAFF
TRBD2 | TRBJ2-7 | once | TRBV4-2 | TGTGCCAGCAGCCCCCGACTAGCGGGGTACGAGCAGTACTTC | CASSPRLAGYEQYF
TRBD1 | TRBJ2-7 | . | TRBV6-5 | TGTGCCAGCAGCGGGACAGACCAGCACGAGCAGTACTTC | CASSGTDQHEQYF
. | TRBJ2-7 | . | TRBV10-3 | TGTGCCACAGGATCAGATTACTACGAGCAGTACTTC | CATGSDYYEQYF
. | TRBJ1-2 | . | TRBV12-3/TRBV12-4 | TGTGCCAGCAGCTACACGGGGGACTATGGCTACACCTTC | CASSYTGDYGYTF
. | TRBJ1-5 | . | TRBV6-1 | TGTGCCAGCAGTGCGACTAGCAGGGAGATGATAGGCGGCAATCAGCCCCAGCATTTT | CASSATSREMIGGNQPQHF
. | TRBJ2-3 | . | TRBV11-3 | TGTGCCAGCAGCCTGATTCAGGGGTACACAGATACGCAGTATTTT | CASSLIQGYTDTQYF
. | TRBJ1-1 | once | TRBV19 | TGTGCCAGTAGGACTCCCGGCACTGAAGCTTTCTTT | CASRTPGTEAFF
TRBD1 | TRBJ2-7 | . | TRBV19 | TGTGCCAGTAGTGCGGGACAGGGTTCCTACGAGCAGTACTTC | CASSAGQGSYEQYF
. | TRBJ1-6 | few | TRBV10-3 | TGTGCCATCAGTGAGTCGTCGACGGAGAATTCACCCCTCCACTTT | CAISESSTENSPLHF
. | TRBJ2-2 | few | TRBV7-9 | TGTGCCAGCAGACGAACAGGGTTCCAATTGGCCGGGGAGCTGTTTTTT | CASRRTGFQLAGELFF
. | TRBJ2-1 | . | TRBV9 | TGTGCCAGCAGCGTAGCGGGGTGGGGTGGCGGGCAGTTCTTC | CASSVAGWGGGQFF
. | TRBJ2-2 | . | TRBV10-3 | TGTGCCATCAGTGAGAGTCACACGATTGTTCCTGCGAACACCGGGGAGCTGTTTTTT | CAISESHTIVPANTGELFF
. | TRBJ2-5 | . | TRBV3-1/TRBV3-2 | TGTGCCAGCAGCCAAGATGGGCACCTCCAAGAGACCCAGTACTTC | CASSQDGHLQETQYF
. | TRBJ2-5 | . | TRBV4-2 | TGTGCCAGCAGCCAAGCCCAGGGATTCCAAGAGACCCAGTACTTC | CASSQAQGFQETQYF
. | TRBJ2-6 | . | TRBV5-1 | TGCGCCAGCAGCTTGGGAGGATCTGGGGCCAACGTCCTGACTTTC | CASSLGGSGANVLTF
. | TRBJ2-5 | . | TRBV5-1 | TGCGCCAGCAGCTTCCCAGGGGAAGAGACCCAGTACTTC | CASSFPGEETQYF
. | TRBJ1-5 | . | TRBV2 | TGTGCCAGCAGTGCAGGGATTGGTCAGCCCCAGCATTTT | CASSAGIGQPQHF
TRBD2 | TRBJ2-1 | . | TRBV28 | TGTGCCAGCAGCCGTACTAGCGGGATCTCCTACAATGAGCAGTTCTTC | CASSRTSGISYNEQFF
. | TRBJ1-3 | . | TRBV28 | TGTGCCAGCAGTGACGGGGGTGGAAACACCATATATTTT | CASSDGGGNTIYF
TRBD2 | TRBJ2-7 | . | TRBV3-1/TRBV3-2 | TGTGCCAGCAGCCAAGATAGTAGCGGGGCCTACGAGCAGTACTTC | CASSQDSSGAYEQYF
TRBD1 | TRBJ2-7 | . | TRBV25-1 | TGTGCCAGCAGTGGGATGACAGGGTGGGAGCAGTACTTC | CASSGMTGWEQYF
. | TRBJ2-2 | . | TRBV7-2 | TGTGCCAGCAGCTCCTCCGGGACAAGGAACACCGGGGAGCTGTTTTTT | CASSSSGTRNTGELFF
. | TRBJ2-1 | . | TRBV6-9 | TGTGCCAGCAACGACAGGACCTACAATGAGCAGTTCTTC | CASNDRTYNEQFF
. | TRBJ2-3 | . | TRBV6-5 | TGTGCCAGCAGTTCCCCCCCTACCGATACGCAGTATTTT | CASSSPPTDTQYF
. | TRBJ2-7 | . | TRBV7-2 | TGTGCCAGCAAGGGTCTGGGGAGAAGAGAGCAGTACTTC | CASKGLGRREQYF
TRBD1 | TRBJ1-2 | . | TRBV6-5 | TGTGCCAGCAGTTCGCCTGGACAGGGCTATGGCTACACCTTC | CASSSPGQGYGYTF
. | TRBJ1-2 | . | TRBV7-8 | TGTGCCAGCAGCTTAGGTCGGGATGGCTACACCTTC | CASSLGRDGYTF
. | TRBJ1-1 | . | TRBV28 | TGTGCCAGCAGTCAAACAGGGTTGATTACTGAAGCTTTCTTT | CASSQTGLITEAFF
. | TRBJ1-2 | . | TRBV5-1 | TGCGCCAGCAGCCCCGGGTCAGGGAGGACTAACTATGGCTACACCTTC | CASSPGSGRTNYGYTF
. | TRBJ1-2 | . | TRBV9 | TGTGCCAGCAGCGTAGAGGGGTATGGCTACACCTTC | CASSVEGYGYTF
TRBD1 | TRBJ2-6 | . | TRBV7-6 | TGTGCCAGCAGCTTAGCTACCCTAAACAGGGGAGCTGGGGCCAACGTCCTGACTTTC | CASSLATLNRGAGANVLTF
. | TRBJ1-1 | medium-sized | TRBV10-3 | TGTGCCATCAGTGAGTCGGGGGGTCTAGTCACTGAAGCTTTCTTT | CAISESGGLVTEAFF
. | TRBJ2-7 | . | TRBV2 | TGTGCCAGCAGCTCTGCGGGGCGGGGCGGCCAGTACTTC | CASSSAGRGGQYF
TRBD1 | TRBJ1-1 | . | TRBV6-2/TRBV6-3 | TGTGCCAGCAGACCTGGGACAGGGGCCAACACTGAAGCTTTCTTT | CASRPGTGANTEAFF
. | TRBJ2-7 | few | TRBV20-1 | TGCAGTGCTAGTCCCAGCTCCTACGAGCAGTACTTC | CSASPSSYEQYF
. | TRBJ2-7 | . | TRBV10-3 | TGTGCCATCAGTGAGTCGGCAGGGCATTGGCAGTACTTC | CAISESAGHWQYF
. | TRBJ2-1 | . | TRBV5-1 | TGCGCCAGCACGCTAGACGGGAGCTCCTACAATGAGCAGTTCTTC | CASTLDGSSYNEQFF
. | TRBJ2-1 | . | TRBV28 | TGTGCCAGCAGCCCACAGGGGGAGGGTTACAATGAGCAGTTCTTC | CASSPQGEGYNEQFF
. | TRBJ1-6 | once | TRBV6-5 | TGTGCCAGCAGTTCCTGGACTGATAATTCACCCCTCCACTTT | CASSSWTDNSPLHF